The entry below describes one TCR beta chain. Its antigen is unidentified. The J segment lost 1 base and the V segment lost 3 bases, leaving 7 bases of the junction unmatched. The germline gives CDR1 DFQATT, CDR2 SNEGSKA (reference sequence). The CDR3 spans 15 residues. The data derive from a study of T cell responses to AZD1222 COVID-19 vaccine. Study-wide results and limits: Baseline seropositivity occurred in only six AZD1222 recipients. Nearly half of the spike-specific TCRs reportedly recognize variant regions that carry no mutations. Clonal diversity was possibly underestimated; the donors were predominantly white British and more often female.

The method was immunoSEQ multiplex PCR; TCRdb's version includes in-frame clones alone and lacks a portion of them. This table holds 90,000 to 110,000 clones, 88% found once. Source: peripheral blood, taken on day 0 of AZD1222 vaccination. The sequence was obtained from an adult in good health. The chain couples TRBV20-1 to TRBJ2-5; 8 nucleotides align to TRBD2. The CDR3 sequence is CSASQIAGPQETQYF. CDR3 in DNA: TGCAGTGCTAGTCAAATAGCGGGGCCCCAAGAGACCCAGTACTTC.